This TCR beta chain was recovered during a study of T cell changes during pregnancy in multiple sclerosis. The CDR3 runs 13 residues. The germline V gene has CDR1 MNHNS and CDR2 SASEGT. Trimming cost V 7 bases and J 3 bases, with 9 bases left between them. Here immunoSEQ multiplex PCR was the method, and the copy in TCRdb shows in-frame clones only, minus some. In the table there are 83,000 or so clones, around 94% of which are singletons. Sequenced material: peripheral blood, taken after pregnancy. The V call is TRBV6-1, the J call TRBJ2-2; TRBD2 is a possible D gene (5 bases). This sequence was found in a female donor in good health, enrolled as a control in a pregnancy study. The CDR3 protein is CASKRDYTGELFF. In nucleotides, the CDR3 is TGTGCCAGCAAGAGGGATTACACCGGGGAGCTGTTTTTT.